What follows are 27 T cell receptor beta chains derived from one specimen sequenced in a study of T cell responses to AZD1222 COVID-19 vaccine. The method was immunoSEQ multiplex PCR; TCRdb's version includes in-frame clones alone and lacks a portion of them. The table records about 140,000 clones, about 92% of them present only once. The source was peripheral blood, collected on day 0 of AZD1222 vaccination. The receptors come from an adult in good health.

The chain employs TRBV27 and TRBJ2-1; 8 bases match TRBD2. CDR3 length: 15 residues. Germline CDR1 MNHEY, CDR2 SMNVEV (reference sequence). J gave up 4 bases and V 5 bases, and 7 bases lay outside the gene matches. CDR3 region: CASSPRGLAYNEQFF. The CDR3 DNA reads TGTGCCAGCAGTCCGCGTGGACTAGCATACAATGAGCAGTTCTTC.

CDR3 coding DNA: TGTGCCAGCAGTTACGTCTGGACAGGGGGTCGCAACGAGCAGTACTTC. It is translated as CASSYVWTGGRNEQYF. This chain links TRBV6-6 with TRBJ2-7; 10 nucleotides align to TRBD1. The germline V gene has CDR1 MNHNY and CDR2 SVGAGI (reference sequence). This CDR3 is built from 16 residues. V trimming: 2 bases; J trimming: 5 bases; junction bases outside the gene matches: 9.

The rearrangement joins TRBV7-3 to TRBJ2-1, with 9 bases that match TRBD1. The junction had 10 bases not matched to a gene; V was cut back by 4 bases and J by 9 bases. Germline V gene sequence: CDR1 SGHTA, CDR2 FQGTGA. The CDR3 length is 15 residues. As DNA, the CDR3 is TGTGCCAGCAGCTCCGGACAGGGGAATGTCGGTGAGCAGTTCTTC. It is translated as CASSSGQGNVGEQFF.

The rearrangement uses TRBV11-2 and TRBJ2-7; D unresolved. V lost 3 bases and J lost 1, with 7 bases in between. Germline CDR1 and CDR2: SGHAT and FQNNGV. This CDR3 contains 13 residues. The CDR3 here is CASSFPGSYEQYF. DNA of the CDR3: TGTGCCAGCAGCTTCCCAGGTTCCTACGAGCAGTACTTC.

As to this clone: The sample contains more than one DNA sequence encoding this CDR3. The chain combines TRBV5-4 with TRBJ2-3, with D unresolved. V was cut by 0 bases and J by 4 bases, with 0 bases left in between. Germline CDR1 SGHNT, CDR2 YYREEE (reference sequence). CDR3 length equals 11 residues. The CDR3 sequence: CASSLADTQYF. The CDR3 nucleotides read TGTGCCAGCAGCTTGGCAGATACGCAGTATTTT.

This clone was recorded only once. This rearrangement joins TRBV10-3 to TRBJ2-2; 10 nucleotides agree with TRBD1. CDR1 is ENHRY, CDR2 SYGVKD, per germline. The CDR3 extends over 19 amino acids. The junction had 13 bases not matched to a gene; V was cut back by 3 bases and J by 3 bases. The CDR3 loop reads CAISDPGTGVGWDTGELFF. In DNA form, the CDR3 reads TGTGCCATCAGTGACCCCGGGACAGGGGTCGGTTGGGACACCGGGGAGCTGTTTTTT.

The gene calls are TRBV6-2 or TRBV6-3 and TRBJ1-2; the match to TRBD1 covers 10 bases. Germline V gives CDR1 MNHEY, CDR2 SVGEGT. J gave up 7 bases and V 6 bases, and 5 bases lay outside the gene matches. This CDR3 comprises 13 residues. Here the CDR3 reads CASSPGTGAGYTF. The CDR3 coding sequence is TGTGCCAGCAGCCCCGGGACAGGGGCTGGCTACACCTTC.

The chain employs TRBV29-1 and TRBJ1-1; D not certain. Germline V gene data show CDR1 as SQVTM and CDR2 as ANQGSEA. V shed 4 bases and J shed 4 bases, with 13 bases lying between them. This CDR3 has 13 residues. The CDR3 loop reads CSVVYRDGTEAFF. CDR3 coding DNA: TGCAGCGTTGTATATAGGGATGGCACTGAAGCTTTCTTT.

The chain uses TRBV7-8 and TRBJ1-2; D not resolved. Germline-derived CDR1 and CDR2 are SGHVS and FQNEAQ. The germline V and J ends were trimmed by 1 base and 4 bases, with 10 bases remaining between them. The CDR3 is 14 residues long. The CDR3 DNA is TGTGCCAGCAGCTTAGTGTCGGCAGGCTATGGCTACACCTTC. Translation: CASSLVSAGYGYTF. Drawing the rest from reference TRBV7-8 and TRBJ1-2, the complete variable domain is GAGVSQSPRYKVAKRGQDVALRCDPISGHVSLFWYQQALGQGPEFLTYFQNEAQLDKSGLPSDRFFAERPEGSVSTLKIQRTQQEDSAVYLCASSLVSAGYGYTFGSGTRLTVV.

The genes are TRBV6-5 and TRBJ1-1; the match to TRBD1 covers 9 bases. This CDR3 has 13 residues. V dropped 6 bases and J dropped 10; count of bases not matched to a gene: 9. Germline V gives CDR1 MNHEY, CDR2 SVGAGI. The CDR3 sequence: CASRSLTGGVAFF. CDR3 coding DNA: TGTGCCAGCAGGTCCCTGACAGGGGGGGTAGCTTTCTTT.

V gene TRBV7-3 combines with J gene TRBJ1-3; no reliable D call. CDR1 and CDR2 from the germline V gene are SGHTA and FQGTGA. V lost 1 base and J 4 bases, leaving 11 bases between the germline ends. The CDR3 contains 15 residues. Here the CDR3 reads CASSLMPGRGNTIYF. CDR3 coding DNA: TGTGCCAGCAGCTTAATGCCAGGCAGGGGAAACACCATATATTTT.

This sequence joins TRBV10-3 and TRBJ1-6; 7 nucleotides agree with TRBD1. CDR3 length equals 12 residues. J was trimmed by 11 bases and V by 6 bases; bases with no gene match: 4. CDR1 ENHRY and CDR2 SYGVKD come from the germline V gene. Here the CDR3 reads CAISRTGAPLHF. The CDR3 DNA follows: TGTGCCATCAGCCGCACAGGGGCACCCCTCCACTTT.

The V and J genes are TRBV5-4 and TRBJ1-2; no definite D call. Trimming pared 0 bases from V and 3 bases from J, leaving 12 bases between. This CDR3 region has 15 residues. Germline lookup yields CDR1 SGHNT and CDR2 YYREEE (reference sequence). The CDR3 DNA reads TGTGCCAGCAGCTTGGTCGGGCAGTCCTACTATGGCTACACCTTC. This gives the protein CASSLVGQSYYGYTF. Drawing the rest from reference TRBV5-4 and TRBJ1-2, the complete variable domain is ETGVTQSPTHLIKTRGQQVTLRCSSQSGHNTVSWYQQALGQGPQFIFQYYREEENGRGNFPPRFSGLQFPNYSSELNVNALELDDSALYLCASSLVGQSYYGYTFGSGTRLTVV.

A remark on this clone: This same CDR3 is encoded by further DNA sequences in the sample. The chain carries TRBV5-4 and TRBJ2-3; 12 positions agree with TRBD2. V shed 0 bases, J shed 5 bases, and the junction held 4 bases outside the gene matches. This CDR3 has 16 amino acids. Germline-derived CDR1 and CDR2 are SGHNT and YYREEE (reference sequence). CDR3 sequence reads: CASSLGLAGGQDTQYF. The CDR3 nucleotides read TGTGCCAGCAGCTTGGGTCTAGCGGGGGGGCAAGATACGCAGTATTTT.

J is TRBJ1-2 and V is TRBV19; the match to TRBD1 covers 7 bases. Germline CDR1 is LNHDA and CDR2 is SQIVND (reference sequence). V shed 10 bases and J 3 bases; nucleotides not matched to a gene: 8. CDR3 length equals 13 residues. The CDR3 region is CATRNQGDYGYTF. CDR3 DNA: TGTGCCACCAGGAACCAGGGGGACTATGGCTACACCTTC.

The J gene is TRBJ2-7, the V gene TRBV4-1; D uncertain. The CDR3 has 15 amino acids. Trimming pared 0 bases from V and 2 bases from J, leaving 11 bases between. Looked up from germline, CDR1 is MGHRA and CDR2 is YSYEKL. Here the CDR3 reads CASSQEGRMAYEQYF. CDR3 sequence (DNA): TGCGCCAGCAGCCAAGAAGGACGAATGGCCTACGAGCAGTACTTC.

The CDR3 spells CASSFRTGGAGYTF. The DNA of the CDR3 is TGTGCCAGCAGCTTTAGGACAGGGGGCGCCGGCTACACCTTC. The V and J genes are TRBV5-4 and TRBJ1-2; 11 bases align to TRBD1. The germline V gene encodes CDR1 SGHNT and CDR2 YYREEE (reference sequence). The trim removed 2 bases at V and 8 bases at J, leaving 5 bases unmatched. The CDR3 consists of 14 residues.

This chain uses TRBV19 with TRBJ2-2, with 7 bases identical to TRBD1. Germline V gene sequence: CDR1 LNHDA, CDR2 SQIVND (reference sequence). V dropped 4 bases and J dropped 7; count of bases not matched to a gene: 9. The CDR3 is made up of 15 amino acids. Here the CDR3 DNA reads TGTGCCAGTAGTACGCGTACAGGGGCCGGCGGGGAGCTGTTTTTT. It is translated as CASSTRTGAGGELFF.

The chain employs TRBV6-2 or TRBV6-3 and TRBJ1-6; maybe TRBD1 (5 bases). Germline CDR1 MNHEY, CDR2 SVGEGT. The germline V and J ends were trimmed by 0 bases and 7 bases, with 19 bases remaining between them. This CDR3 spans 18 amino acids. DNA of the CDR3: TGTGCCAGCAGTTACTCGAAAAGGGGAGCCTGGAGGAATTCACCCCTCCACTTT. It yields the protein CASSYSKRGAWRNSPLHF.

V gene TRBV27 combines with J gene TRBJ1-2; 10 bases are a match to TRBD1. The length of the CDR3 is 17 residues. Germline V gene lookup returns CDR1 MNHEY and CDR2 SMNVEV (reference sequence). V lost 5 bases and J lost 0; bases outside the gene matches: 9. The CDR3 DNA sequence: TGTGCCAGCAGTCTAGGGGGACAGGGGTCTTCTAACTATGGCTACACCTTC. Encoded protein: CASSLGGQGSSNYGYTF.

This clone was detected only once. CDR3 in DNA: TGTGCCAGCAGCAGCTGGACGGGACAGGGGAGTGGCTACACCTTC. Protein: CASSSWTGQGSGYTF. V gene TRBV7-2 combines with J gene TRBJ1-2, with 10 bases aligning to TRBD1. Germline V gene sequence: CDR1 SGHTA, CDR2 FQGNSA. The CDR3 spans 15 residues. After removal of 5 bases from V and 7 bases from J, the junction contained 10 bases not matched to a gene. Supplemented by reference TRBV7-2 and TRBJ1-2, the full variable domain reads GAGVSQSPSNKVTEKGKDVELRCDPISGHTALYWYRQSLGQGLEFLIYFQGNSAPDKSGLPSDRFSAERTGGSVSTLTIQRTQQEDSAVYLCASSSWTGQGSGYTFGSGTRLTVV.

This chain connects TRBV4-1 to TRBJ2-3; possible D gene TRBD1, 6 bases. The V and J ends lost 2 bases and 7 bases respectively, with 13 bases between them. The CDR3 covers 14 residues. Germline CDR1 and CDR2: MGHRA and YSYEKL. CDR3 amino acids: CASSQPTGRNTQYF. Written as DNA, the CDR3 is TGCGCCAGCAGCCAACCGACAGGAAGGAATACGCAGTATTTT.

CDR3 in DNA: TGTGCCAGCAGCTTGGGTGACAGTAGCAATCAGCCCCAGCATTTT. The encoded protein is CASSLGDSSNQPQHF. The V call is TRBV5-5, the J call TRBJ1-5; a possible D gene is TRBD1 (5 bases). The CDR3 sequence is 15 residues long. V gave up 0 bases and J gave up 0 bases, with 7 bases separating them. Germline V gene data show CDR1 as SGHKS and CDR2 as YYEKEE (reference sequence).

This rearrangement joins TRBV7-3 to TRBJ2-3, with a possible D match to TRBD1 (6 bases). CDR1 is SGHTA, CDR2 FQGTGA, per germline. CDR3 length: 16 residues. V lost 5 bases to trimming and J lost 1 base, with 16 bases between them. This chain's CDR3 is CASSPSGTRGTDTQYF. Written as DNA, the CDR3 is TGTGCCAGCAGCCCATCCGGGACACGGGGCACAGATACGCAGTATTTT.

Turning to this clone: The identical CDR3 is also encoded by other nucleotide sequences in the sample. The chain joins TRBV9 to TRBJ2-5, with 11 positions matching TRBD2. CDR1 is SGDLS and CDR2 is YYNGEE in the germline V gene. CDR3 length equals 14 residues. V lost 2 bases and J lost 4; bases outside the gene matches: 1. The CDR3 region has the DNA TGTGCCAGCAGCGTTGGACTAGCGGGAGAGACCCAGTACTTC. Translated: CASSVGLAGETQYF.

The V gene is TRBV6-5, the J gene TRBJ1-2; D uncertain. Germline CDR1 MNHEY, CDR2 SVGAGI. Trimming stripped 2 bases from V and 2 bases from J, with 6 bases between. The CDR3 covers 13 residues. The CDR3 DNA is TGTGCCAGCAGTTACGGGCCAAACTATGGCTACACCTTC. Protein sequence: CASSYGPNYGYTF.

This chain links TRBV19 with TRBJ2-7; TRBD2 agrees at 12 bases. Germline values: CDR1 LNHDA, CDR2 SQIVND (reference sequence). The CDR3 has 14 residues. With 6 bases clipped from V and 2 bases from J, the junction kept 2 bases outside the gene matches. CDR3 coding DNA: TGTGCCAGTAGCCGGACTAGCGGGACCTACGAGCAGTACTTC. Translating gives CASSRTSGTYEQYF.